This T cell receptor beta chain appears in the sequencing data of a study of blood T cells in healthy people across ages. Broader study findings: A strong correlation was seen between TCR beta diversity and naive T cell percentage.

A second PCR, run for about 6 to 12 cycles, used a sample-barcoded 5' primer plus a J-beta primer mix. TCRdb processed the 5' RACE reads anew with MiXCR; each CDR3 protein has one entry. Altogether fewer than 650,000 distinct CDR3 sequences are present, about a quarter being singletons, with the ten largest covering 3% to 4%. For this clonotype: Its antigen is not known. The germline gene is not matched at one end of the junction; a read error may be the cause.

There are 15 residues in the CDR3. Per germline, CDR1 SEHNR and CDR2 FQNEAQ (reference sequence). The sample also formed part of further work on T cells of mothers and their children.

The sample was blood. This TCR came from a boy between 2 and 10 years old in good health. The J gene is TRBJ2-2, the V gene TRBV7-9; D might be TRBD2 (5 bases). The CDR3 DNA is TGCGCCAGCTACCCAGATAGGGCGGGCACCGGGGAGCTGTTTTTT. Translating it yields CASYPDRAGTGELFF.